This T cell receptor (beta chain) was documented in a study of beta chain features in type 1 diabetes. Study outcomes and limitations: In the patient group, naive, central memory and Treg TCRB repertoires seemed more alike than in the healthy donor group. A moderate, significant TCRB CDR3 shortening appeared in type 1 diabetes across four CD4+ subsets. Whether HLA type affects TCRB rearrangement stayed undetermined in the present work.

This clone was counted only a few times. Its antigen is currently unknown. CDR3 length: 12 residues. V was cut by 4 bases and J by 6 bases, with 12 bases left in between. Per the germline V gene, CDR1 is SQVTM and CDR2 is ANQGSEA. All of the isolated RNA was reverse transcribed, so expressed TCRB transcripts were sequenced. The protocol was immunoSEQ multiplex PCR, while the TCRdb copy is restricted to in-frame clones and leaves out a portion. The sample contains roughly 250,000 clones, about 20% of which appear only once. Sorted CD4+ subsets: naive, central memory, regulatory, stem cell-like memory (CD45RO/CCR7/CD25/CD127/CD95/CD27 panel).

This TCR derives from a woman in her forties with type 1 diabetes. Sequences were obtained from naive CD4+ T cells from blood. The V gene is TRBV29-1, the J gene TRBJ1-2; D not resolved. CDR3 sequence reads: CSVGSPQNGYTF. CDR3 DNA: TGCAGCGTTGGGTCGCCACAGAATGGCTACACCTTC.